The clone carrying this T cell receptor beta chain was seen at least ten times. These data originate in a study of neurological immune-mediated disorders. TCRdb re-derived calls from the 5' RACE reads in MiXCR, one entry per CDR3 protein. The table has 31,000 or so distinct CDR3 sequences, 1.5% seen once; the top ten hold roughly 8.7%. The CDR3 has 13 residues. Trimming removed 0 bases at V and 4 bases at J, with 9 bases between. Germline CDR1 reads DFQATT; CDR2 reads SNEGSKA (reference sequence). The V call is TRBV20-1, the J call TRBJ1-1, with D unclear. This sequence was found in a woman under 40 with multiple sclerosis. The sample comprised PBMCs. The CDR3 DNA is TGCAGTGCTAGAGAAGGTTGGGGCACTGAAGCTTTCTTT. It is translated as CSAREGWGTEAFF.